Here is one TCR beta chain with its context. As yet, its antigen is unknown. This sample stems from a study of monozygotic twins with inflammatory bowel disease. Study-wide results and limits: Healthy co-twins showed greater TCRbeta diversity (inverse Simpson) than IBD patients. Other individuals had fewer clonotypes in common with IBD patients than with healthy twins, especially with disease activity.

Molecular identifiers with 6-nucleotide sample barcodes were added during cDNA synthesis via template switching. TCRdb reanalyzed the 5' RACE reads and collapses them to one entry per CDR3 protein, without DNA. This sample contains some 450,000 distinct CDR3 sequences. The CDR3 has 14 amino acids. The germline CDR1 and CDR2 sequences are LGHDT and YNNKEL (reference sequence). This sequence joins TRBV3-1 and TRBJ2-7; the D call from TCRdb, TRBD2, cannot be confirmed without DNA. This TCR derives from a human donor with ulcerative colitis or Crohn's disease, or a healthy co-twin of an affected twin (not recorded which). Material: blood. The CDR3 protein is CASSQSLAGHEQYF.